Reported below is one T cell receptor beta chain. The sample is drawn from a study of patients and donors after allogeneic stem cell transplantation. This CDR3 spans 10 amino acids. Between the trimmed V and J ends, which lost 6 bases and 4 bases, there was a span of 7 bases. Germline-derived CDR1 and CDR2 are DFQATT and SNEGSKA (reference sequence). TCRdb re-derived calls from the RT-PCR reads in MiXCR, one entry per CDR3 protein. The sample shows around 29,000 distinct CDR3 sequences, 37% of them seen only once. The chain recombines TRBV20-1 with TRBJ2-7; D unclear. Sample: blood, either unsorted or a sorted T cell fraction (not recorded which). The source is a human donor who was either an allogeneic HSCT recipient or a stem cell or donor lymphocyte infusion donor (not recorded which). It is not recorded whose cells these are; they may come from a transplant donor. The CDR3 is CSAPDYEQYV. CDR3 coding DNA: TGCAGTGCACCCGATTACGAGCAGTACGTC.